The entry that follows covers one TCR beta chain sequence. Its antigen is unknown. These data are taken from a study of vaccination and CD4 T cells after COVID-19. The overall study: SARS-CoV-2 positivity in convalescent patients was established by nasal swab PCR; some ten had mild and one severe disease.

Findings and limits, study-wide: The authors identified 304 of 307 vaccine-specific clones in convalescent patients as spike mono-reactive.

This CDR3 comprises 16 residues. Germline V gives CDR1 DFQATT, CDR2 SNEGSKA (reference sequence). Trimming took 1 base from V and 3 from J; bases not matched to a gene: 10. Oncomine TCR Beta short-read sequencing was applied to DNA from cultured CD4+ T cells. TCRdb reanalysed the PCR reads using MiXCR and keeps one entry per CDR3 protein. Among about 22,000 distinct CDR3 sequences listed, around a third were seen once. Described time point: late sampling 161 to 241 days after vaccination in three convalescent patients. Treatment noted: approximately nine-day PBMC culture with coronavirus spike peptide pools or control peptides (ViraFEST assay). PBMCs, plated at a few million per well, were grown in the presence of 10 IU/ml IL-2 and roughly 9.6 ug/ml peptide pools.

Here the sequenced sample was CD4+ T cells from blood, cultured in vitro, taken about 7 months after SARS-CoV-2 vaccination. This clonotype was obtained from a human donor who had recovered from COVID-19. V gene TRBV20-1 combines with J gene TRBJ1-2, with TRBD1 matching 8 bases. The CDR3 spells CSARVARGRTDYGYTF. DNA for the CDR3: TGCAGTGCTAGAGTGGCCAGGGGGCGTACGGACTATGGCTACACCTTC.